The 23 T cell receptor beta chains below all came from one sample that was sequenced in a study of CD8+ T cells in alopecia areata. The authors extracted RNA and reverse transcribed it into cDNA as the sequencing template. Method: immunoSEQ multiplex PCR; TCRdb's copy keeps in-frame clones and lacks some. The top ten hold more than 0.7% of the sample, which has 150,000 or so clones, less than 70% seen once. Treatment reported: oral pan-JAK inhibitor, 5-10 mg twice daily. Sequencing was performed on CD4+ T cells sorted from blood, taken at week 4, from a patient treated with tofacitinib. The origin of the receptors is a human donor with alopecia areata.

In this sample, this clone turned up a few times. This chain connects TRBV27 to TRBJ1-1; 7 nucleotides match TRBD1. The germline V gene encodes CDR1 MNHEY and CDR2 SMNVEV (reference sequence). The CDR3 contains 14 residues. The junction had 8 bases not matched to a gene; V was cut back by 6 bases and J by 4 bases. CDR3: CASSRSRGATEAFF. The DNA of the CDR3 is TGTGCCAGCAGCCGATCCAGGGGGGCCACTGAAGCTTTCTTT.

The chain joins TRBV7-2 to TRBJ1-2; no clear D gene. This CDR3 is 14 amino acids long. V was trimmed by 7 bases and J by 3 bases, leaving 15 bases between them. Germline values: CDR1 SGHTA, CDR2 FQGNSA. The CDR3 DNA sequence: TGTGCCAGCACCATCCCTTGGGCCGACTATGGCTACACCTTC. Protein product: CASTIPWADYGYTF.

This clone was observed a few times. The chain employs TRBV5-1 and TRBJ1-2; D is undetermined. The CDR3 totals 12 residues. V was shortened by 2 bases and J by 6 bases, with 8 bases between the two germline ends. The germline gives CDR1 SGHRS, CDR2 YFSETQ. CDR3 residues: CASSFRSDGYTF. The DNA for the CDR3 is TGCGCCAGCAGCTTTCGCAGTGATGGCTACACCTTC.

The CDR3 DNA reads TGCGCCAGCAGCCCTGCCTTGGCGGGGGCGGGGGATACGCAGTATTTT. Translating it yields CASSPALAGAGDTQYF. The V gene is TRBV5-1, the J gene TRBJ2-3, with a tentative D call TRBD2 (7 bases). Germline-derived CDR1 and CDR2 are SGHRS and YFSETQ. The CDR3 sequence is 16 residues long. Trimming shortened V by 4 bases and J by 6 bases, and 21 bases separated the two germline ends.

The chain carries TRBV4-2 and TRBJ2-7; possible D gene TRBD2, 5 bases. Deletions cut 0 bases from V and 4 bases from J, with 13 bases between. The CDR3 runs to 15 residues. The germline V gene has CDR1 LGHNA and CDR2 YNFKEQ. CDR3 sequence (DNA): TGTGCCAGCAGCCAAGAGCGCCTAGCCAATTACGAGCAGTACTTC. Translation: CASSQERLANYEQYF.

The chain joins TRBV19 to TRBJ2-7; TRBD2 is a possible D gene (6 bases). The CDR3 consists of 13 residues. Trimming removed 8 bases at V and 2 bases at J, with 13 bases between. From germline, CDR1 is LNHDA and CDR2 SQIVND (reference sequence). For the CDR3, the DNA is TGTGCCAGTGGACGGGGACTCGCCTACGAGCAGTACTTC. Protein sequence: CASGRGLAYEQYF. Based on the CDR3 plus reference TRBV19 and TRBJ2-7, the full variable domain is DGGITQSPKYLFRKEGQNVTLSCEQNLNHDAMYWYRQDPGQGLRLIYYSQIVNDFQKGDIAEGYSVSREKKESFPLTVTSAQKNPTAFYLCASGRGLAYEQYFGPGTRLTVT.

CDR3 loop: CASSYSGTDTQYF. DNA for the CDR3: TGTGCCAGCAGTTACTCGGGCACAGATACGCAGTATTTT. The rearrangement uses TRBV6-6 and TRBJ2-3; D uncertain. The V and J ends lost 0 bases and 1 base respectively, with 2 bases between them. The CDR3 totals 13 residues. Germline V gene data show CDR1 as MNHNY and CDR2 as SVGAGI (reference sequence).

The DNA for the CDR3 is TGTGCCAGCAGCTTCTCGGTACCCCCAGATACGCAGTATTTT. Translation gives CASSFSVPPDTQYF. V usage is TRBV5-6 and J usage is TRBJ2-3, with D uncertain. The CDR3 runs 14 residues. Germline assignment: CDR1 SGHDT and CDR2 YYEEEE. The ends were cut back, 2 bases at V and 4 bases at J, with 11 bases in the middle.

This chain joins TRBV29-1 and TRBJ2-3; no clear D. The CDR3 loop spans 13 amino acids. Germline CDR1 SQVTM, CDR2 ANQGSEA. The V end lost 3 bases, the J end lost 4 bases, and 11 bases lay between the germline ends. The CDR3 protein is CSVESRSSDTQYF. CDR3 DNA: TGCAGCGTTGAGTCCCGATCCTCAGATACGCAGTATTTT.

This clone occurred a few times. V and J are TRBV30 and TRBJ2-7; 10 positions agree with TRBD1. Germline loops: CDR1 GTSNPN, CDR2 SVGIG (reference sequence). The V and J ends lost 1 base and 3 bases, in that order; junction bases with no gene match: 3. The CDR3 covers 14 residues. The DNA for the CDR3 is TGTGCCTGGAGTGCCTGGGACAGGGGCTACGAGCAGTACTTC. This gives the protein CAWSAWDRGYEQYF. Full variable domain (missing parts from reference TRBV30 and TRBJ2-7): SQTIHQWPATLVQPVGSPLSLECTVEGTSNPNLYWYRQAAGRGLQLLFYSVGIGQISSEVPQNLSASRPQDRQFILSSKKLLLSDSGFYLCAWSAWDRGYEQYFGPGTRLTVT.

The chain is built from TRBV9 and TRBJ1-6, with TRBD1 matching over 8 bases. The germline V gene has CDR1 SGDLS and CDR2 YYNGEE. The CDR3 length is 14 residues. The V segment lost 3 bases and the J segment 7 bases; nucleotides outside the gene matches: 3. In DNA, the CDR3 is TGTGCCAGCAGCGCCTCAGGGGGCAATTCACCCCTCCACTTT. Its translation: CASSASGGNSPLHF. Using reference TRBV9 and TRBJ1-6 for the parts outside the CDR3, the full variable domain is DSGVTQTPKHLITATGQRVTLRCSPRSGDLSVYWYQQSLDQGLQFLIQYYNGEERAKGNILERFSAQQFPDLHSELNLSSLELGDSALYFCASSASGGNSPLHFGNGTRLTVT.

This sequence joins TRBV30 and TRBJ1-1; no clear D. Trimming left V 5 bases short and J 0 bases short, with 13 bases between. There are 14 residues in the CDR3. Germline V gene data show CDR1 as GTSNPN and CDR2 as SVGIG (reference sequence). CDR3 bases: TGTGCCTGGGCCCCGGACGGGGTGAACACTGAAGCTTTCTTT. Protein product: CAWAPDGVNTEAFF.

The chain recombines TRBV7-9 with TRBJ2-7; possible D gene TRBD1, 6 bases. V lost 0 bases and J 5 bases, leaving 17 bases between the germline ends. The CDR3 loop spans 16 amino acids. Germline CDR1 reads SEHNR; CDR2 reads FQNEAQ (reference sequence). Here the CDR3 reads CASSLAQGKESDEQYF. For the CDR3, the DNA is TGTGCCAGCAGCTTAGCTCAGGGGAAGGAGAGTGACGAGCAGTACTTC.

This clone was seen more than once but under ten times. The J gene is TRBJ2-1, the V gene TRBV5-1; the D is unclear. There are 16 residues in the CDR3. The germline gives CDR1 SGHRS, CDR2 YFSETQ. Trimming left V 1 base short and J 0 bases short, with 11 bases between. The CDR3: CASSLKRDSSYNEQFF. The CDR3 DNA reads as TGCGCCAGCAGCTTGAAGCGCGATAGCTCCTACAATGAGCAGTTCTTC.

Here the CDR3 reads CALGLWDTEAFF. The CDR3 DNA reads TGTGCCCTGGGTTTATGGGACACTGAAGCTTTCTTT. The V gene is TRBV30, the J gene TRBJ1-1; D is undetermined. Germline CDR1 reads GTSNPN; CDR2 reads SVGIG (reference sequence). The CDR3 totals 12 residues. Deletions cut 8 bases from V and 3 bases from J, with 13 bases between.

This chain links TRBV7-6 with TRBJ2-7; possible D gene TRBD1, 5 bases. The DNA end is more similar to TRBJ2-1, so the J call may be wrong. Germline-derived CDR1 and CDR2 are SGHVS and FNYEAQ. This CDR3 has 18 amino acids. Here the CDR3 reads CASSRGFIVAGSYNEQFF. CDR3 nucleotides: TGTGCCAGCAGCAGGGGATTTATCGTTGCCGGGTCCTACAATGAGCAGTTCTTC.

The chain joins TRBV15 to TRBJ1-6; no definite D call. Germline values: CDR1 LNHNV, CDR2 YYDKDF (reference sequence). The CDR3 has 12 amino acids. The germline V and J ends were trimmed by 1 base and 9 bases, with 4 bases remaining between them. The CDR3 DNA reads as TGTGCCACCAGCAGAGGGATTTCACCCCTCCACTTT. Its protein product is CATSRGISPLHF.

The chain carries TRBV5-1 and TRBJ1-1; D gene uncertain. V was pared by 0 bases and J by 1 base, with 7 bases between. CDR3 length: 14 residues. Germline V gene sequence: CDR1 SGHRS, CDR2 YFSETQ. The CDR3 protein is CASSLGEPNTEAFF. In DNA form, the CDR3 reads TGCGCCAGCAGCTTGGGGGAGCCGAACACTGAAGCTTTCTTT.

This clone has a handful of counts. This chain connects TRBV4-2 to TRBJ1-2; D gene ambiguous. The CDR3 is 15 amino acids. With 0 bases removed from V and 3 bases from J, the gap between germline ends came to 11 bases. The V gene's germline CDR1 is LGHNA and CDR2 YNFKEQ. Here the CDR3 reads CASSQEKSDHYGYTF. CDR3 in DNA: TGTGCCAGCAGCCAAGAGAAGTCGGACCACTATGGCTACACCTTC.

The V and J genes are TRBV7-2 and TRBJ1-2; tentatively, D is TRBD1 (6 bases). This CDR3 has 14 residues. The V and J ends lost 0 bases and 2 bases respectively, with 7 bases between them. Germline CDR1 is SGHTA and CDR2 is FQGNSA. The CDR3, as DNA: TGTGCCAGCAGCTTAGCGCAGGGGAACTATGGCTACACCTTC. This sequence encodes CASSLAQGNYGYTF.

V and J are TRBV27 and TRBJ1-1; weak D call: TRBD1 (6 bases). Trimming cost V 8 bases and J 1 base, with 17 bases left between them. Germline V gene data show CDR1 as MNHEY and CDR2 as SMNVEV (reference sequence). CDR3 length: 15 amino acids. The CDR3 is CASWGARVRNTEAFF. CDR3 DNA sequence: TGTGCCAGCTGGGGGGCCAGGGTGAGGAACACTGAAGCTTTCTTT.

The gene calls are TRBV27 and TRBJ2-7; D possibly uses TRBD1 or TRBD2 (6 bases each). This CDR3 has 15 residues. CDR1 and CDR2 from the germline V gene are MNHEY and SMNVEV (reference sequence). Between the trimmed V and J ends, which lost 6 bases and 7 bases, there was a span of 22 bases. This chain's CDR3 is CASSQPSGRGGEQYF. CDR3 nucleotide sequence: TGTGCCAGCAGCCAACCCTCGGGCAGGGGAGGAGAGCAGTACTTC.

The chain carries TRBV30 and TRBJ1-2, with 8 bases matching TRBD1. CDR1 and CDR2 (germline): GTSNPN, SVGIG (reference sequence). The V gene end was trimmed by 5 bases and the J gene end by 3 bases; junction bases not matched to a gene: 5. The CDR3 loop spans 13 amino acids. CDR3 sequence: CAWVDRADYGYTF. Written as DNA, the CDR3 is TGTGCCTGGGTGGACAGGGCCGACTATGGCTACACCTTC.